These 19 T cell receptor beta chains share one sample of origin, sequenced in a study of cytomegalovirus exposure and HLA in healthy donors. This PCR relied on a set of 60 Vbeta primers and 13 Jbeta primers. Produced via immunoSEQ multiplex PCR; TCRdb's table is partial and in-frame only. The repertoire consists of 150,000 to 200,000 clones, with about 71% occurring once and the leading ten covering about 2.5%. The specimen sequenced was PBMCs. The receptors here all came from a woman in her thirties or forties in good health and CMV-seropositive.

The chain links TRBV28 to TRBJ1-1; D is perhaps TRBD1 (6 bases). The germline V gene encodes CDR1 MDHEN and CDR2 SYDVKM. The CDR3 is 14 residues long. The germline V and J ends were trimmed by 8 bases and 4 bases, with 17 bases remaining between them. The CDR3 nucleotides read TGTGCCAGCGCGGCGGGGGGGGGCGTCACTGAAGCTTTCTTT. Translation: CASAAGGGVTEAFF.

V gene TRBV2 combines with J gene TRBJ1-6; TRBD1 might be the D (6 bases). The CDR3 extends over 15 amino acids. Trimming cost V 1 base and J 7 bases, with 11 bases left between them. Germline CDR1 reads SNHLY; CDR2 reads FYNNEI. The CDR3 reads CASSEGSGVNSPLHF. The CDR3 nucleotides read TGTGCCAGCAGTGAAGGTTCAGGGGTCAATTCACCCCTCCACTTT.

The chain's CDR3 is CASSYSRAVFQETQYF. The CDR3 DNA reads as TGTGCCAGCAGTTACTCGAGGGCAGTGTTCCAAGAGACCCAGTACTTC. V usage is TRBV6-5 and J usage is TRBJ2-5, with D possibly matching TRBD2 (5 bases). Per germline, CDR1 MNHEY and CDR2 SVGAGI. The V and J ends lost 0 bases and 1 base respectively, with 12 bases between them. The CDR3 length is 16 residues.

There are a few counts of this clone. V gene TRBV13 combines with J gene TRBJ2-7; perhaps TRBD1 as D (5 bases). Trimming took off 7 bases at V and 1 base at J, with 17 bases between the two ends. The germline V gene has CDR1 PRHDT and CDR2 FYEKMQ (reference sequence). CDR3 length: 15 residues. This chain's CDR3 is CASTLGNRCSYEQYF. DNA of the CDR3: TGTGCCAGCACCCTGGGAAACAGGTGTTCCTACGAGCAGTACTTC.

The chain links TRBV19 to TRBJ1-1, with 8 nucleotides matching TRBD1. This CDR3 region has 14 residues. The junction had 3 bases not matched to a gene; V was cut back by 6 bases and J by 0 bases. CDR1 LNHDA and CDR2 SQIVND come from the germline V gene (reference sequence). CDR3 protein: CASRGTGLNTEAFF. The CDR3 nucleotides read TGTGCCAGTAGAGGGACAGGATTGAACACTGAAGCTTTCTTT.

This clone was recorded a few times. V gene TRBV19 combines with J gene TRBJ1-3; a possible D gene is TRBD1 (5 bases). The length of the CDR3 is 14 residues. The germline V gene encodes CDR1 LNHDA and CDR2 SQIVND (reference sequence). Trimming removed 9 bases from V and 2 bases from J, with 14 bases in between. The CDR3 sequence is CASVEGRAGNTIYF. The CDR3 bases are TGTGCCAGCGTGGAGGGCAGGGCTGGAAACACCATATATTTT.

This chain uses TRBV4-3 with TRBJ2-1, with 11 bases fitting TRBD2. V gave up 0 bases and J gave up 6 bases; unmatched junction bases: 4. This CDR3 has 16 residues. Germline V gene sequence: CDR1 LGHNA, CDR2 YSLEER. The CDR3 nucleotides are TGCGCCAGCAGCCAAGACGGGACTAGCGGAACCAATGAGCAGTTCTTC. Translation gives CASSQDGTSGTNEQFF.

This chain links TRBV10-3 with TRBJ2-4, with 16 bases matching TRBD2. The CDR3 is made up of 20 amino acids. The J segment lost 1 base and the V segment lost 0 bases, leaving 6 bases of the junction unmatched. Germline CDR1 is ENHRY and CDR2 is SYGVKD. As DNA, the CDR3 is TGTGCCATCAGTGAGTCAGGGACTAGCGGGGGGGCGCTGGCCAAAAACATTCAGTACTTC. Residues: CAISESGTSGGALAKNIQYF.

The chain has TRBV19 and TRBJ1-1; perhaps TRBD1 as D (5 bases). Per the germline V gene, CDR1 is LNHDA and CDR2 is SQIVND (reference sequence). The CDR3 is 15 amino acids. The germline V and J ends were trimmed by 5 bases and 4 bases, with 17 bases remaining between them. In nucleotides, the CDR3 is TGTGCCAGTAGTGGCCACGGGGGTATGGGCACTGAAGCTTTCTTT. This translates into CASSGHGGMGTEAFF.

V is TRBV6-1 and J is TRBJ2-7, with TRBD1 matching 8 bases. Germline CDR1 reads MNHNS; CDR2 reads SASEGT. This CDR3 spans 14 amino acids. V was clipped by 9 bases and J by 0 bases; unmatched bases: 7. The CDR3 DNA follows: TGTGCCAGTCTCACCGGGACAGGCTCCTACGAGCAGTACTTC. This sequence encodes CASLTGTGSYEQYF.

The table lists this clone with a few counts. This chain links TRBV4-1 with TRBJ2-5; 8 nucleotides align to TRBD2. The CDR3 has 15 amino acids. Trimming took 1 base from V and 5 from J; bases not matched to a gene: 6. Germline CDR1 is MGHRA and CDR2 is YSYEKL. CDR3 in DNA: TGCGCCAGCAGCCAAGGGTTAGCGGGGAGGGAGACCCAGTACTTC. Its protein is CASSQGLAGRETQYF.

The J gene is TRBJ2-5, the V gene TRBV2, with 11 bases fitting TRBD2. The length of the CDR3 is 16 residues. Germline V gene sequence: CDR1 SNHLY, CDR2 FYNNEI. Germline trimming cut 6 bases from V and 1 base from J; bases unmatched to any gene: 7. CDR3 in DNA: TGTGCCAGCAGGGGAGGGCTAGCGGGGGGCCAAGAGACCCAGTACTTC. Protein: CASRGGLAGGQETQYF.

The chain links TRBV6-6 to TRBJ2-1, with D tentatively TRBD2 (6 bases). Trimming removed 10 bases from V and 3 bases from J, with 7 bases in between. CDR1 is MNHNY, CDR2 SVGAGI, per germline (reference sequence). The CDR3 is 11 residues long. CDR3 in DNA: TGTGCCACGGGACTCTACAATGAGCAGTTCTTC. This translates into CATGLYNEQFF.

The chain joins TRBV5-1 to TRBJ2-3; TRBD2 is a possible D gene (6 bases). Trimming pared 7 bases from V and 0 bases from J, leaving 15 bases between. The CDR3 has 15 residues. The germline V gene encodes CDR1 SGHRS and CDR2 YFSETQ. The CDR3 sequence is CASRLAPTSTDTQYF. In DNA, the CDR3 is TGCGCCAGCCGGCTAGCGCCGACTAGCACAGATACGCAGTATTTT.

The genes are TRBV28 and TRBJ2-6; possible D gene TRBD1, 6 bases. This CDR3 has 16 amino acids. V shed 5 bases and J shed 0 bases, with 11 bases lying between them. Germline V gene sequence: CDR1 MDHEN, CDR2 SYDVKM. The CDR3: CASSATGPSGANVLTF. Here the CDR3 DNA reads TGTGCCAGCAGTGCCACAGGGCCCTCTGGGGCCAACGTCCTGACTTTC.

V usage is TRBV5-1 and J usage is TRBJ2-1, with D perhaps TRBD2 (6 bases). This CDR3 contains 16 residues. Germline V gene lookup returns CDR1 SGHRS and CDR2 YFSETQ. V dropped 4 bases and J dropped 4 bases, with 18 bases sitting between them. The chain's CDR3 is CASSLGGTSPYNEQFF. CDR3 DNA: TGCGCCAGCAGCCTTGGGGGGACCTCCCCTTACAATGAGCAGTTCTTC. The variable domain in full, completed from reference TRBV5-1 and TRBJ2-1, reads KAGVTQTPRYLIKTRGQQVTLSCSPISGHRSVSWYQQTPGQGLQFLFEYFSETQRNKGNFPGRFSGRQFSNSRSEMNVSTLELGDSALYLCASSLGGTSPYNEQFFGPGTRLTVL.

This clone has a single count. The chain is built from TRBV5-1 and TRBJ2-5; TRBD1 agrees at 9 bases. This CDR3 is built from 15 residues. Germline loops: CDR1 SGHRS, CDR2 YFSETQ. With 4 bases clipped from V and 4 bases from J, the junction kept 8 bases outside the gene matches. The CDR3 loop is CASSRLQGARETQYF. The CDR3 DNA follows: TGCGCCAGCAGCCGACTACAGGGGGCTCGAGAGACCCAGTACTTC.

The chain joins TRBV5-1 to TRBJ1-6, with 8 bases aligning to TRBD1. From germline, CDR1 is SGHRS and CDR2 YFSETQ. The CDR3 extends over 17 amino acids. V lost 0 bases to trimming and J lost 3 bases; unmatched junction nucleotides: 5. The CDR3 DNA is TGCGCCAGCAGCTTGGATTACAGGGGGGACTATAATTCACCCCTCCACTTT. It codes for CASSLDYRGDYNSPLHF.

As DNA, the CDR3 is TGTGCAAGTCGCCCCGTCCCCGGGACAGGTTTTGTCGAGCAGTACTTC. Translated: CASRPVPGTGFVEQYF. This sequence joins TRBV12-2 and TRBJ2-7; TRBD1 is taken as the D call from the table, unchecked against the DNA. TRBV12-2 is termed a pseudogene. The CDR3 is made up of 16 amino acids.